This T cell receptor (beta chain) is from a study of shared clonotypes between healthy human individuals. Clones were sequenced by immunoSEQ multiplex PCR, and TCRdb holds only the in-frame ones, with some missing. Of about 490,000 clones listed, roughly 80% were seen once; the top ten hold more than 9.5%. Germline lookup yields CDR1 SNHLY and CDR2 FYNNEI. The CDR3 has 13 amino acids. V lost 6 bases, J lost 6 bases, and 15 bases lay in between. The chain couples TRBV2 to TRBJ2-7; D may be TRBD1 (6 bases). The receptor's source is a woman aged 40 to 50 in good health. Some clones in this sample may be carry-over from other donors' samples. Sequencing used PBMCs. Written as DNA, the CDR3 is TGTGCCAGCAGGGAACATACAGGGAGCGAGCAGTACTTC. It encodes CASREHTGSEQYF.